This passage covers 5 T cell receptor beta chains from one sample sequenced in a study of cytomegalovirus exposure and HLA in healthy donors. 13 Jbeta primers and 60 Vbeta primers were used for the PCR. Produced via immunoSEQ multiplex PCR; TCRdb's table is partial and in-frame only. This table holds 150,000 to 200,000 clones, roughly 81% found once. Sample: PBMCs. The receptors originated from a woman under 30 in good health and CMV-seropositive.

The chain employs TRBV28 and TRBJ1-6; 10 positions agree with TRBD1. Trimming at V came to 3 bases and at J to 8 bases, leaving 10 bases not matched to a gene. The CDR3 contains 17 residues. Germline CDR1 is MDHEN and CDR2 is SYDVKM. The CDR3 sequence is CASSFSTGTGADSPLHF. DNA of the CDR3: TGTGCCAGCAGTTTCTCCACCGGGACAGGGGCGGATTCACCCCTCCACTTT.

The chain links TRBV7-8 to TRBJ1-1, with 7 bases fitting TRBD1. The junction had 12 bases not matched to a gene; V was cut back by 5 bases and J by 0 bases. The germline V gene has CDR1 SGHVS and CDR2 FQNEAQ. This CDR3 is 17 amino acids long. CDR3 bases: TGTGCCAGCAGCCCCGCCGGGACAGACATCATGAACACTGAAGCTTTCTTT. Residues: CASSPAGTDIMNTEAFF.

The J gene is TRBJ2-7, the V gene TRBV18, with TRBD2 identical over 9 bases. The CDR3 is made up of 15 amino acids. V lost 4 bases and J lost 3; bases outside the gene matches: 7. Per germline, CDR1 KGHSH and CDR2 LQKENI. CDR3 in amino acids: CASSRGGGAIYEQYF. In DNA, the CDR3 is TGTGCCAGCTCACGAGGCGGGGGGGCCATCTACGAGCAGTACTTC. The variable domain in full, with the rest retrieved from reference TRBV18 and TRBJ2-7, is NAGVMQNPRHLVRRRGQEARLRCSPMKGHSHVYWYRQLPEEGLKFMVYLQKENIIDESGMPKERFSAEFPKEGPSILRIQQVVRGDSAAYFCASSRGGGAIYEQYFGPGTRLTVT.

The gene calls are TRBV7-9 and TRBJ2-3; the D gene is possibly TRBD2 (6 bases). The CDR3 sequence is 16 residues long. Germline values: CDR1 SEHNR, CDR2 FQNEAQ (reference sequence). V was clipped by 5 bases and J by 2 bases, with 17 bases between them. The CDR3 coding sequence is TGTGCCAGCAGCGTCATTCGGGCGGGGTACACAGATACGCAGTATTTT. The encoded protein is CASSVIRAGYTDTQYF.

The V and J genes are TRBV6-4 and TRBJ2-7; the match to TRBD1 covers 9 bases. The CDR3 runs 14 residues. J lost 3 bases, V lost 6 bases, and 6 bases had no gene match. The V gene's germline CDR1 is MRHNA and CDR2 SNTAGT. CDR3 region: CASRRQGVDYEQYF. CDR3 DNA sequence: TGTGCCAGCAGACGACAGGGGGTAGACTACGAGCAGTACTTC.